A selection of T cell receptor beta chains follows, all from one sample in a study of blood T cell repertoires in COVID-19. Using immunoSEQ multiplex PCR, the repertoire was profiled, and TCRdb retains in-frame clones only, with some absent. The data show about 410,000 clones, about nine tenths seen once. Sequencing was performed on PBMCs or T cells enriched from blood (not recorded which). The source of these receptors is a woman in her thirties who had recovered from COVID-19. Each CDR3 is given with its conserved first and last residue. A D gene is named only where the DNA matches it firmly. Expanded clones get a size class; other rows say once, few or many, or leave the size out.

J gene: TRBJ2-7; V gene: TRBV10-3; clone size: -; D gene: TRBD1; CDR3 protein: CAISESGTEPREQYF; CDR3 DNA: TGTGCCATCAGTGAGAGTGGGACAGAACCCCGCGAGCAGTACTTC
J gene: TRBJ1-2; V gene: TRBV12-5; clone size: -; D gene: TRBD1; CDR3 protein: CASGLVLGQGILDYGYTF; CDR3 DNA: TGTGCTAGTGGTTTAGTCCTCGGACAGGGAATTCTCGACTATGGCTACACCTTC
J gene: TRBJ1-1; V gene: TRBV5-8; clone size: -; D gene: -; CDR3 protein: CASSFGGFDEAFF; CDR3 DNA: TGTGCCAGCAGCTTTGGGGGGTTTGATGAAGCTTTCTTT
J gene: TRBJ1-5; V gene: TRBV19; clone size: once; D gene: -; CDR3 protein: CASSDYSNQPQHF; CDR3 DNA: TGTGCCAGTAGTGACTATAGCAATCAGCCCCAGCATTTT
J gene: TRBJ1-2; V gene: TRBV7-9; clone size: -; D gene: TRBD1; CDR3 protein: CASLGGTGQGARGYTF; CDR3 DNA: TGTGCCAGCCTAGGGGGCACCGGACAGGGGGCGCGAGGCTACACCTTC
J gene: TRBJ2-1; V gene: TRBV6-5; clone size: -; D gene: TRBD1; CDR3 protein: CAARRTGGNEQFF; CDR3 DNA: TGTGCCGCGAGGAGGACAGGGGGCAATGAGCAGTTCTTC
J gene: TRBJ1-5; V gene: TRBV28; clone size: -; D gene: TRBD1; CDR3 protein: CASRTGGAGQPQHF; CDR3 DNA: TGTGCCAGCAGAACAGGGGGCGCAGGGCAGCCCCAGCATTTT
J gene: TRBJ1-1; V gene: TRBV15; clone size: -; D gene: TRBD1; CDR3 protein: CATSRRDRVNTEAFF; CDR3 DNA: TGTGCCACCAGCAGACGGGACAGGGTTAACACTGAAGCTTTCTTT
J gene: TRBJ2-5; V gene: TRBV7-9; clone size: -; D gene: -; CDR3 protein: CASSFRGEETQYF; CDR3 DNA: TGTGCCAGCAGCTTCCGCGGGGAAGAGACCCAGTACTTC
J gene: TRBJ2-1; V gene: TRBV19; clone size: -; D gene: TRBD1; CDR3 protein: CASSIYRGNEQFF; CDR3 DNA: TGTGCCAGTAGTATTTACAGGGGGAATGAGCAGTTCTTC
J gene: TRBJ2-7; V gene: TRBV7-2; clone size: -; D gene: -; CDR3 protein: CASSLEVGSHAEQYF; CDR3 DNA: TGTGCCAGCAGCTTAGAGGTGGGCTCACATGCCGAGCAGTACTTC
J gene: TRBJ1-4; V gene: TRBV6-4; clone size: -; D gene: -; CDR3 protein: CASSTVRGEKLFF; CDR3 DNA: TGTGCCAGCAGTACGGTTAGGGGTGAAAAACTGTTTTTT
J gene: TRBJ1-2; V gene: TRBV6-5; clone size: -; D gene: -; CDR3 protein: CASSDELANYGYTF; CDR3 DNA: TGTGCCAGCAGCGATGAGTTAGCTAACTATGGCTACACCTTC
J gene: TRBJ1-2; V gene: TRBV4-2; clone size: -; D gene: -; CDR3 protein: CASSREQGPDYGYTF; CDR3 DNA: TGTGCCAGCAGCCGAGAACAGGGACCTGACTATGGCTACACCTTC
J gene: TRBJ1-4; V gene: TRBV5-6; clone size: -; D gene: TRBD1; CDR3 protein: CASSADRVGEKLFF; CDR3 DNA: TGTGCCAGCAGCGCCGACAGGGTTGGGGAAAAACTGTTTTTT